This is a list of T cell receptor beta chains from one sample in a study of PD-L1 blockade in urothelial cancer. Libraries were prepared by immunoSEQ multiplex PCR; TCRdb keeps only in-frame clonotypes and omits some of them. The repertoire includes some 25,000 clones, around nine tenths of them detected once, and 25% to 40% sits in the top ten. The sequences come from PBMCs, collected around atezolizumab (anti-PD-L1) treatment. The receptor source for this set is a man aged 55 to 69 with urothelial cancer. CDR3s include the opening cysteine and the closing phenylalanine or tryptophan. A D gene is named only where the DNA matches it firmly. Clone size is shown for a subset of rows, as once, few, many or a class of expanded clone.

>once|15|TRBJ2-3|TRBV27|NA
CASSPTELAGDTQYF
TGTGCCAGCAGCCCCACGGAACTAGCCGGGGATACGCAGTATTTT
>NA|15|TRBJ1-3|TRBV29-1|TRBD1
CSVEDWTGSGNTIYF
TGCAGCGTTGAAGATTGGACAGGCTCTGGAAACACCATATATTTT
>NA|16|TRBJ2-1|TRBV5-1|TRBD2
CASSARLAGGDNEQFF
TGCGCCAGCAGCGCCCGACTAGCGGGAGGGGATAATGAGCAGTTCTTC
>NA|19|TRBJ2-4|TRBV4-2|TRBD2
CASSQVRRASGGAENIQYF
TGTGCCAGCAGCCAAGTACGGAGGGCTAGCGGGGGGGCAGAAAACATTCAGTACTTC
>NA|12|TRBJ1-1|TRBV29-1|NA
CSVASVNTEAFF
TGCAGCGTCGCCTCGGTGAACACTGAAGCTTTCTTT
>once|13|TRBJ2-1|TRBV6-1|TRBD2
CASSESLAGRQFF
TGTGCCAGCAGTGAATCACTAGCGGGGCGGCAGTTCTTC
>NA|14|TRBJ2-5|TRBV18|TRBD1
CASSDRGIQETQYF
TGTGCCAGCTCCGACAGGGGTATTCAAGAGACCCAGTACTTC
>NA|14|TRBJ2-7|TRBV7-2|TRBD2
CASSSLAGNYEQYF
TGTGCCAGCAGCTCTCTAGCGGGGAATTACGAGCAGTACTTC
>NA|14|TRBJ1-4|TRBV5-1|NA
CASKDVGGDEKLFF
TGCGCCAGCAAGGACGTTGGGGGGGATGAAAAACTGTTTTTT
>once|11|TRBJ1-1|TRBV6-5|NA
CASRWGSEAFF
TGTGCCAGCAGGTGGGGCAGCGAAGCTTTCTTT
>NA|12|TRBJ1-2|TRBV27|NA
CASSQEGYGYTF
TGTGCCAGCAGTCAAGAGGGCTATGGCTACACCTTC
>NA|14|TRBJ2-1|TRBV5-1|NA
CASSTLLASGEQFF
TGCGCCAGCAGCACCCTTCTGGCCTCGGGTGAGCAGTTCTTC
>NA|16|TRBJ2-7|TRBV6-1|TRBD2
CASSEGRPAGFNEQYF
TGTGCCAGCAGTGAAGGGAGACCAGCGGGGTTCAACGAGCAGTACTTC
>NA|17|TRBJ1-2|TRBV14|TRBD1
CASSQDRTGVIGAGYTF
TGTGCCAGCAGCCAAGATCGAACAGGGGTAATTGGTGCGGGCTACACCTTC
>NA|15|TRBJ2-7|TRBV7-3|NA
CASSLNPGGTYEQYF
TGTGCCAGCAGCTTAAACCCGGGTGGCACCTACGAGCAGTACTTC
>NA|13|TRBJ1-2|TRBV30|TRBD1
CARTHRGGYGYTF
TGTGCTCGCACCCACAGGGGGGGCTATGGCTACACCTTC
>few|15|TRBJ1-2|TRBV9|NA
CASSLIEADFYGYTF
TGTGCCAGCAGCCTCATAGAGGCAGATTTCTATGGCTACACCTTC
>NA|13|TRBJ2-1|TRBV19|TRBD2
CASRPGGEDEQFF
TGTGCCAGTAGGCCGGGGGGGGAGGATGAGCAGTTCTTC
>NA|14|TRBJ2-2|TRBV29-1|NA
CSVEASGVAGELFF
TGCAGCGTTGAAGCGTCCGGGGTCGCCGGGGAGCTGTTTTTT
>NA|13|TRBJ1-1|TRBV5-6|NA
CASFGIMNTEAFF
TGTGCCAGCTTCGGGATCATGAACACTGAAGCTTTCTTT
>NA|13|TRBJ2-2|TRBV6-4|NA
CASSRERSGELFF
TGTGCCAGCAGCCGCGAGCGGTCCGGGGAGCTGTTTTTT
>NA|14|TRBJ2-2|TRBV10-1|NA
CASSESAGTGELFF
TGCGCCAGCAGTGAGTCTGCAGGGACCGGGGAGCTGTTTTTT
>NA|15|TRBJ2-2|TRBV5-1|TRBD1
CASSTDRGQTGELFF
TGCGCCAGCAGCACCGACAGGGGGCAGACCGGGGAGCTGTTTTTT
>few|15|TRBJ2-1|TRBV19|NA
CASRQDRSSYNEQFF
TGTGCCAGTAGACAAGACAGAAGCTCCTACAATGAGCAGTTCTTC